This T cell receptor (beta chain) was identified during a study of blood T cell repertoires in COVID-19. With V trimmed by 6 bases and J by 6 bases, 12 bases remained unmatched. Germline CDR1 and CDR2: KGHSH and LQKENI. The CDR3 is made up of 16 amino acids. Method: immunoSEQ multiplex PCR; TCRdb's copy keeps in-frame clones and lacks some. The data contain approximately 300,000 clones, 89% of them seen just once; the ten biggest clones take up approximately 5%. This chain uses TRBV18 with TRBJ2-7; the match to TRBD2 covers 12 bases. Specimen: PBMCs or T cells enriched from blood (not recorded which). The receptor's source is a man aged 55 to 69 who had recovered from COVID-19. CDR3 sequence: CASSPRGLAGGPEQYF. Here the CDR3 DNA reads TGTGCCAGCTCGCCCAGGGGGCTAGCGGGAGGGCCCGAGCAGTACTTC.